A selection of T cell receptor beta chains follows, all from one sample in a study of blood T cell repertoires in COVID-19. Measured with immunoSEQ multiplex PCR; TCRdb has only the in-frame clones, and not every one. The table records 28,000 or so clones, under 90% of them present only once. The sequenced sample consisted of peripheral blood. All receptors derive from a human donor in a cohort sampled during active COVID-19. Both conserved end residues are part of each CDR3. The D gene is left open where the match is weak. Clone size, where shown, is once, few, many, or a class for clones that have expanded.

v_gene,j_gene,d_gene,abundance,len,CDR3nt,CDR3aa
TRBV5-6,TRBJ1-5,-,few,16,TGTGCCAGCAGCTCCGGGACGCATGGGGGGTATCAGCCCCAGCATTTT,CASSSGTHGGYQPQHF
TRBV4-3,TRBJ1-5,-,-,14,TGCGCCAGCAGCCAAAATTTCGGGAATCAGCCCCAGCATTTT,CASSQNFGNQPQHF
TRBV19,TRBJ2-1,TRBD2,-,15,TGTGCCAGTAGGCCACTAGCGGGGGGCTACAATGAGCAGTTCTTC,CASRPLAGGYNEQFF
TRBV5-1,TRBJ1-1,-,-,13,TGCGCCAGCAGGTTAAACCTAAACACTGAAGCTTTCTTT,CASRLNLNTEAFF
TRBV19,TRBJ2-7,-,-,15,TGTGCCAGTAGTAGAGGACATACCGACTCCTACGAGCAGTACTTC,CASSRGHTDSYEQYF
TRBV9,TRBJ1-6,TRBD1,few,16,TGTGCCAGCAGCGTAGGGGGGACAGGGCGGTATTCACCCCTCCACTTT,CASSVGGTGRYSPLHF
TRBV6-5,TRBJ1-1,-,-,14,TGTGCCAGCAGTCTGAGCACCTCGAACACTGAAGCTTTCTTT,CASSLSTSNTEAFF
TRBV7-3,TRBJ1-2,TRBD1,-,13,TGTGCCAGCAGCTTACACGACAGGGCCGACCGCACCTTC,CASSLHDRADRTF
TRBV30,TRBJ1-4,TRBD1,-,15,TGTGCCTGGAGTATTGGACAGGGTCGTAATGAAAAACTGTTTTTT,CAWSIGQGRNEKLFF
TRBV18,TRBJ2-7,-,-,13,TGTGCCAGCTCACCTCTAGCAGCCTACGAGCAGTACTTC,CASSPLAAYEQYF
TRBV13,TRBJ2-7,-,-,11,TGTGCCAGCAGCTTCTTCGACGAGCAGTACTTC,CASSFFDEQYF
TRBV5-1,TRBJ2-7,-,-,14,TGCGCCAGCAGCTTGGACGCCAGTACCTACGAGCAGTACTTC,CASSLDASTYEQYF
TRBV5-1,TRBJ2-4,-,medium-sized,16,TGCGCCAGCAGCTTGGGAGGATTGGGGGGCAAAAACATTCAGTACTTC,CASSLGGLGGKNIQYF
TRBV4-1,TRBJ2-7,-,-,15,TGCGCCAGCAGCCAAGATCGTGATATTGGCGGCGAGCAGTACTTC,CASSQDRDIGGEQYF
TRBV10-1,TRBJ2-5,TRBD1,-,17,TGCGCCAGCAGTGAGTCGGCGGGACAGGGGCACCAAGAGACCCAGTACTTC,CASSESAGQGHQETQYF
TRBV6-5,TRBJ1-1,TRBD1,-,13,TGTGCCAGCAGTTACCGGGACAGGGCTGAAGCTTTCTTT,CASSYRDRAEAFF
TRBV19,TRBJ1-1,TRBD1,-,16,TGTGCCAGTAGTATCTCCGGGACAGGTGGGAACACTGAAGCTTTCTTT,CASSISGTGGNTEAFF
TRBV6-5,TRBJ2-7,-,once,11,TGTGCCAGCACTTTACACTACGAGCAGTACTTC,CASTLHYEQYF
TRBV6-5,TRBJ2-7,TRBD1,few,15,TGTGCCAGCAGTTACTCGACCACAGGGGCCTACGAGCAGTACTTC,CASSYSTTGAYEQYF
TRBV7-2,TRBJ2-4,-,-,16,TGTGCCAGCAGCTTAGAACCAGCGCTCGCCAAAAACATTCAGTACTTC,CASSLEPALAKNIQYF
TRBV19,TRBJ2-1,-,-,14,TGTGCCAGTAGTATTTTAGCGGTCGACAATGAGCAGTTCTTC,CASSILAVDNEQFF
TRBV27,TRBJ1-6,TRBD1,-,14,TGTGCCAGCAGTTGGGACAGGGCTAATTCACCCCTCCACTTT,CASSWDRANSPLHF
TRBV7-2,TRBJ1-1,TRBD1,-,14,TGTGCCAGCAGCTTAGACAGGGGGAACACTGAAGCTTTCTTT,CASSLDRGNTEAFF
TRBV25-1,TRBJ2-4,-,-,11,TGTGCCAGCAGGGACAGTGACATTCAGTACTTC,CASRDSDIQYF